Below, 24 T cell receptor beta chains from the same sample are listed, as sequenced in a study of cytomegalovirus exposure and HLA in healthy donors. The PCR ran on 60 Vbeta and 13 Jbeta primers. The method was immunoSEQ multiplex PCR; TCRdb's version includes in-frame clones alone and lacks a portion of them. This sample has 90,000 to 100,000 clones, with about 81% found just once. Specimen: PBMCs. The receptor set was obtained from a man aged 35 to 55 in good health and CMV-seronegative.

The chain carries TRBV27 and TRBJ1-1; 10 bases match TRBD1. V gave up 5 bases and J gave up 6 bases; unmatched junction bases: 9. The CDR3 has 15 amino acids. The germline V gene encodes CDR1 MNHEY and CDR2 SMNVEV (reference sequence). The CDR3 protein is CASSTRQGATPEAFF. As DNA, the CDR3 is TGTGCCAGCAGTACCCGACAGGGGGCGACCCCTGAAGCTTTCTTT.

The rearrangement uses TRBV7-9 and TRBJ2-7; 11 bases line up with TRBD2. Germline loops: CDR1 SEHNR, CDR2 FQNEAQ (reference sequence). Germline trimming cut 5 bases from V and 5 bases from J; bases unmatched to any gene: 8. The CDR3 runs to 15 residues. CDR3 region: CASSQGTSGTHEQYF. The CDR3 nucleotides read TGTGCCAGCAGCCAAGGGACTAGCGGCACACACGAGCAGTACTTC.

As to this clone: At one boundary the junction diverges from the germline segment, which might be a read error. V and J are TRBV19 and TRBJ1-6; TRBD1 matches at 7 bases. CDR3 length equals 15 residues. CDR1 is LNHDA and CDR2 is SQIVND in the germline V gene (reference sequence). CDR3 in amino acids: CASSRQGEGNLPLHF. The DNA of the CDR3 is TGTGCCAGTAGTAGACAGGGCGAAGGGAATTTACCCCTCCACTTT.

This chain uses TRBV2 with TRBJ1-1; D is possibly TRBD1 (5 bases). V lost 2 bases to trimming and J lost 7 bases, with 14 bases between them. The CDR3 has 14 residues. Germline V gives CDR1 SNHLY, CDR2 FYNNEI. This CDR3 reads CASSETVRVVEAFF. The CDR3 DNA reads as TGTGCCAGCAGTGAAACGGTCAGGGTTGTTGAAGCTTTCTTT. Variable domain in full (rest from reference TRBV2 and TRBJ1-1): EPEVTQTPSHQVTQMGQEVILRCVPISNHLYFYWYRQILGQKVEFLVSFYNNEISEKSEIFDDQFSVERPDGSNFTLKIRSTKLEDSAMYFCASSETVRVVEAFFGQGTRLTVV.

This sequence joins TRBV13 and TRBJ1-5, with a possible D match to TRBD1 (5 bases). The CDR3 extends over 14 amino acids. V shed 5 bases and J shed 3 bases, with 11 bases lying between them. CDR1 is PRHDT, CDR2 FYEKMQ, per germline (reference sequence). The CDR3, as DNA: TGTGCCAGCAGCCGGGGGGGGACCAATCAGCCCCAGCATTTT. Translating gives CASSRGGTNQPQHF.

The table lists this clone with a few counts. CDR3 coding DNA: TGCGCCAGCAGCTTGGCTGGTCAGGGGGCCATTAATTACAATGAGCAGTTCTTC. As protein: CASSLAGQGAINYNEQFF. The chain is built from TRBV5-1 and TRBJ2-1; the match to TRBD1 covers 8 bases. CDR3 length: 18 amino acids. Unmatched junction bases numbered 12, after V lost 0 bases and J lost 4 bases. Germline CDR1 SGHRS, CDR2 YFSETQ.

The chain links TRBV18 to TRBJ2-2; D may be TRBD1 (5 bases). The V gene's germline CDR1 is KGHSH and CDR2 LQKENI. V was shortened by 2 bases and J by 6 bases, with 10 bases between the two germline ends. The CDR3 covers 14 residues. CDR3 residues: CASSPGRAAGELFF. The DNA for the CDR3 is TGTGCCAGCTCACCAGGCAGGGCCGCCGGGGAGCTGTTTTTT.

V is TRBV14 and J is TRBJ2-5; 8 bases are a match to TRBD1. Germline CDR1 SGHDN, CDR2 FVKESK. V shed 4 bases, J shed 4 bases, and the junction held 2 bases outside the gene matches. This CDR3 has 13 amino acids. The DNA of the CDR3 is TGTGCCAGCAGCCGCGGGACAGGAGAGACCCAGTACTTC. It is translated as CASSRGTGETQYF.

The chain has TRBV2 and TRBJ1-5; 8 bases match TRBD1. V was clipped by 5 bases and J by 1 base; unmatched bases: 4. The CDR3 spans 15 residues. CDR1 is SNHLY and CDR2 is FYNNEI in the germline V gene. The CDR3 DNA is TGTGCCAGCAGTCTAGACAGGGGAAGCAATCAGCCCCAGCATTTT. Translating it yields CASSLDRGSNQPQHF.

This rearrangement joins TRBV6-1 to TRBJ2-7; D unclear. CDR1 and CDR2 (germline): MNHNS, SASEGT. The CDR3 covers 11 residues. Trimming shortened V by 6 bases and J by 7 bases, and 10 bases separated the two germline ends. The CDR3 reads CASSQSKEQYF. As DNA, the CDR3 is TGTGCCAGCAGCCAAAGCAAGGAGCAGTACTTC.

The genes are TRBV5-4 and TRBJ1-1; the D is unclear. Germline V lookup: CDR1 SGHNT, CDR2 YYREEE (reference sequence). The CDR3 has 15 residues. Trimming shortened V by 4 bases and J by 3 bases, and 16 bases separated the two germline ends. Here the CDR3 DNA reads TGTGCCAGCAGCGGAACCGGGAAACTGCACACTGAAGCTTTCTTT. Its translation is CASSGTGKLHTEAFF.

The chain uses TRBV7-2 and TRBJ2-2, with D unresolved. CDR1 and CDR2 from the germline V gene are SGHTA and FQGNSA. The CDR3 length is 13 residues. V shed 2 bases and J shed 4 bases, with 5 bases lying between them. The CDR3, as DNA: TGTGCCAGCAGCTTATCGCGCACCGGGGAGCTGTTTTTT. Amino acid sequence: CASSLSRTGELFF. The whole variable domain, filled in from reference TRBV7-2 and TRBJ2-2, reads GAGVSQSPSNKVTEKGKDVELRCDPISGHTALYWYRQSLGQGLEFLIYFQGNSAPDKSGLPSDRFSAERTGGSVSTLTIQRTQQEDSAVYLCASSLSRTGELFFGEGSRLTVL.

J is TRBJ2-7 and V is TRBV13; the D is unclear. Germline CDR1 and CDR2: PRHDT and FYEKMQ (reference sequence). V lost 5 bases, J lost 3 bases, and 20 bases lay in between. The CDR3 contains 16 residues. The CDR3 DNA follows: TGTGCCAGCAGCCCGACAACGGATTTGGGCCGCTACGAGCAGTACTTC. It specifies CASSPTTDLGRYEQYF.

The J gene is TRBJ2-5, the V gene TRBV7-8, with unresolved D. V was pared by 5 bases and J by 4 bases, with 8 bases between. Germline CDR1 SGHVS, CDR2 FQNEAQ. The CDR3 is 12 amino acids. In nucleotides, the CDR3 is TGTGCCAGCAGCCTGTCGGGAGAGACCCAGTACTTC. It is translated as CASSLSGETQYF.

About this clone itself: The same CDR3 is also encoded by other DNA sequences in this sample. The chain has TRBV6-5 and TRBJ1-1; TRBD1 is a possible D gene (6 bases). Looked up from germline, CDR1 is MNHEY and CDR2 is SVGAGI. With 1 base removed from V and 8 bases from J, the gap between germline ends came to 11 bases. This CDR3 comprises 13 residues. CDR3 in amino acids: CASSYWGGAEAFF. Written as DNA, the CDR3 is TGTGCCAGCAGTTACTGGGGGGGGGCGGAAGCTTTCTTT.

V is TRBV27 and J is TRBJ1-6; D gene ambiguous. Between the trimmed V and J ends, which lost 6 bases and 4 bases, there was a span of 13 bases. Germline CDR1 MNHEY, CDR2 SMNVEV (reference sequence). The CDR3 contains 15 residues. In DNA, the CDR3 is TGTGCCAGCAGGGCTTCTTCGGGGTATAATTCACCCCTCCACTTT. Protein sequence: CASRASSGYNSPLHF.

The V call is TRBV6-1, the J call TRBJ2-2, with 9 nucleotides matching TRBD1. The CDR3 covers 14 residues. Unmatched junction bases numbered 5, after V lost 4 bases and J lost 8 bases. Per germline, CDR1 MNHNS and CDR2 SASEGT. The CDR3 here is CASSGGTGLGELFF. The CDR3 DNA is TGTGCCAGCAGTGGGGGGACAGGGCTGGGGGAGCTGTTTTTT.

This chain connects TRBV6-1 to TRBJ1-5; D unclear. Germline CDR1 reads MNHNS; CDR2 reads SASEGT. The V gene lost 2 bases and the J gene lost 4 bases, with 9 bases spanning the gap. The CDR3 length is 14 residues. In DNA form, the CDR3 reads TGTGCCAGCAGTGAACAGATTTCAAATCAGCCCCAGCATTTT. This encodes CASSEQISNQPQHF.

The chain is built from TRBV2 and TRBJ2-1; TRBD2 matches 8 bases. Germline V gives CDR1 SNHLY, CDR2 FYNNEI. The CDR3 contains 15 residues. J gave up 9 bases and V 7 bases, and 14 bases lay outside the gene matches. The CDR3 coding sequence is TGTGCCAGCATATCCGGGACTAGAAGATTTGGTGAGCAGTTCTTC. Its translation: CASISGTRRFGEQFF.

The CDR3 loop is CASSLGRANEQYF. DNA of the CDR3: TGCGCCAGCAGCTTGGGCAGGGCCAACGAGCAGTACTTC. V usage is TRBV5-1 and J usage is TRBJ2-5, with a possible D match to TRBD1 (5 bases). The J call may be incorrect, as the DNA end agrees better with TRBJ2-7. This CDR3 region has 13 residues. Germline V gene data show CDR1 as SGHRS and CDR2 as YFSETQ.

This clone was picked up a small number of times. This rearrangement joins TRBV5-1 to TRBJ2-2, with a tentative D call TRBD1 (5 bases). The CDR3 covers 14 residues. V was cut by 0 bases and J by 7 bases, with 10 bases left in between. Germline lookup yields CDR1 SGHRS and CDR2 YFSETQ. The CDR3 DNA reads TGCGCCAGCAGCTTGGTTGGGGCAGGCGGGGAGCTGTTTTTT. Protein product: CASSLVGAGGELFF.

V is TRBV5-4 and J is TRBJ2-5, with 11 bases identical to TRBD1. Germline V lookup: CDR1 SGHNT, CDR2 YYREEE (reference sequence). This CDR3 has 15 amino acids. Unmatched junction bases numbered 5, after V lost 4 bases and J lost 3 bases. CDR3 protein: CASSQGQGAEETQYF. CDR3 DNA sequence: TGTGCCAGCAGCCAAGGACAGGGGGCGGAAGAGACCCAGTACTTC.

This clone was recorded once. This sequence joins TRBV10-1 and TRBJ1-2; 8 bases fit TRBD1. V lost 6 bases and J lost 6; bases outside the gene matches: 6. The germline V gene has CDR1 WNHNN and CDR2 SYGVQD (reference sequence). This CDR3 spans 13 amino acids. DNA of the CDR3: TGCGCCAGCAGCCTGGACAGGGCAAATGGCTACACCTTC. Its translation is CASSLDRANGYTF.

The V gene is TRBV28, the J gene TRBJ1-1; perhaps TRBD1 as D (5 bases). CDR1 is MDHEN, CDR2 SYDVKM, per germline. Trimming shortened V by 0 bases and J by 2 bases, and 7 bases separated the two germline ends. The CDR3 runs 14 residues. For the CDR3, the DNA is TGTGCCAGCAGTTTATGGGGGGGAAACACTGAAGCTTTCTTT. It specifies CASSLWGGNTEAFF.